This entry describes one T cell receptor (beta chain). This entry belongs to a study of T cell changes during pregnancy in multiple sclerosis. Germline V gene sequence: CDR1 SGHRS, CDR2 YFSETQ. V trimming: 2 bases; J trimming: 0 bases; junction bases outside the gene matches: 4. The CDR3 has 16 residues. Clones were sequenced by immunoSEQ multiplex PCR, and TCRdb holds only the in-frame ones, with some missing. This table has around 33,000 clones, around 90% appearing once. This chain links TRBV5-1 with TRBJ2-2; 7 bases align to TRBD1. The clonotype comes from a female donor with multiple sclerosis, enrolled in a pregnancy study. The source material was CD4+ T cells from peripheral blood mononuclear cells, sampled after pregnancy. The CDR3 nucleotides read TGCGCCAGCAGCTTTACGGGACAGCCGAACACCGGGGAGCTGTTTTTT. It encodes CASSFTGQPNTGELFF.